Here is one T cell receptor beta chain with its context. It lacks a known antigen. There are no base qualities to consult, and no much larger clone falls within one base. Library method: 5' RACE. The sequencer was an Illumina HiSeq 2500. A second PCR of 7 to 11 cycles was run with a J-beta primer mix and a sample-barcoded 5' primer. Each TCR beta cDNA molecule received a unique molecular identifier from a template-switch 5' adaptor carrying 12 random nucleotides. Each sample yielded at least 3 million CDR3-containing paired-end reads. All of the RNA was converted into first-strand cDNA using the Mint cDNA synthesis kit, with a TRBC-specific oligonucleotide serving as the primer. Following uracil-DNA glycosylase treatment, a first 18-cycle PCR with universal primers M1SS and BC2_uni_R was performed on all cDNA. As for how the authors treated the data: For normalization, 1 million high-quality reads were randomly selected from each sample, with every read carrying a distinct molecular identifier. Reads sharing molecular identifiers were discarded rather than binned into consensus sequences. MiTCR, set to a Q25 quality threshold and the strictest error-elimination algorithm, was used for CDR3 identification, clonotype clustering and error correction. A nonparametric unseen species model with Euler transformation was used to estimate a lower bound on total TCR beta diversity. Using fastp trimming at Q25 and MiXCR clonotype assembly, TCRdb reanalyzed the public sequencing data and kept in-frame beta chains. Rows with one shared CDR3 protein collapse into an entry with the most common genes and DNA. TCRdb's processing, not the authors' own work, is the source of the V and J calls. For this sample the table gives 730,000 or so distinct CDR3 sequences, of which 40% to 45% were detected only once. The ten largest clonotypes hold less than 25% of the sample.

The sample is drawn from a study of blood T cells in healthy people across ages (dated by TCRdb to about 2015). Regarding the study in general: In model experiments, template switching captured about one uniquely barcoded TCR beta cDNA molecule for every two T cells. Age-related changes in TCR beta repertoire diversity were measured in the study by deep sequencing normalized with unique cDNA molecular identifiers. The donors were split into four age groups: young (average 16 years), middle-aged (around 37), aged (about 56) and long-lived (roughly 80). To avoid experimental bias, donors of different ages were spread randomly across the sequencing lanes. Two additional independent replicas of 1 million unique cDNA reads from the same blood draw were analyzed for two donors (one aged 18 to 30 and one aged 80 or older).

Study-level results and caveats: Estimates of total diversity from one million sequenced T cells were regarded as lower bounds and underestimates. Compared with the aged group, more naive CD4+ T cells, fewer expanded clones and increased TCR diversity were shown by the long-lived group, suggesting age selection. Since profiling was done on bulk unsorted PBMCs, naive and antigen-experienced compartments could not be conclusively compared. Because donor CMV infection status was unknown, age-related changes in expanded clonotypes were potentially confounded. As age increased, observed TCR beta diversity per million T cells dropped in a roughly linear way, and a significant reduction was already evident by age 40. Observed TCR beta diversity correlated strongly with the percentage of naive T cells measured by flow cytometry.

The CDR3 contains 16 residues, cysteine and phenylalanine counted. Kept here is only the CDR3 DNA, which spans 48 bases and is read in frame from base 1. After removal of 2 bases from V and 2 bases from J, the junction retains 7 bases not matched to a gene. In the germline V gene (reference sequence), CDR1 corresponds to MNHEY and CDR2 to SMNVEV. Donors were a few dozen systemically healthy Caucasian individuals from Russia aged 6 to 90 years. Each donor gave 9.5 to 10 milliliters of peripheral blood, drawn into EDTA-treated Vacutainer tubes. Ficoll-Paque density-gradient centrifugation was used to isolate PBMCs, with at least 6.5 million per sample. Trizol reagent was used to extract total RNA from PBMCs, with at least 6 micrograms per sample. The percentages of naive CD45RAhigh/CD27high T cells were determined by flow cytometry on a PBMC aliquot from every donor.

Source material: blood. Rearrangement joined TRBV27 to TRBJ2-7; TRBD2 aligns with 9 central bases. The source is a woman aged 55-70 years in good health. The encoded CDR3 is CASSLRRTSVPYEQYF. The nucleotide sequence reads TGTGCCAGCAGTTTACGTAGGACTAGCGTACCCTACGAGCAGTACTTC.